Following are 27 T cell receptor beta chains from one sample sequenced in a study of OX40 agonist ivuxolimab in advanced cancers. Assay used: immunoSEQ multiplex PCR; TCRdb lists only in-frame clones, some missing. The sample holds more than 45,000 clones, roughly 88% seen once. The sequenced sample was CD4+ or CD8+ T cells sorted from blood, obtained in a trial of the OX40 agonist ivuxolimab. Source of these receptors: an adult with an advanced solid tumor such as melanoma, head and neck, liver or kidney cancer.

As DNA, the CDR3 is TGTGCCAGCAGCCAAGGTACAGGGTTAGTAACTGAAGCTTTCTTT. This gives the protein CASSQGTGLVTEAFF. The genes are TRBV14 and TRBJ1-1; D might be TRBD1 (6 bases). Trimming shortened V by 1 base and J by 5 bases, and 14 bases separated the two germline ends. The CDR3 is made up of 15 amino acids. The germline CDR1 and CDR2 sequences are SGHDN and FVKESK. The entire variable domain, with the rest obtained from reference TRBV14 and TRBJ1-1, is as follows: EAGVTQFPSHSVIEKGQTVTLRCDPISGHDNLYWYRRVMGKEIKFLLHFVKESKQDESGMPNNRFLAERTGGTYSTLKVQPAELEDSGVYFCASSQGTGLVTEAFFGQGTRLTVV.

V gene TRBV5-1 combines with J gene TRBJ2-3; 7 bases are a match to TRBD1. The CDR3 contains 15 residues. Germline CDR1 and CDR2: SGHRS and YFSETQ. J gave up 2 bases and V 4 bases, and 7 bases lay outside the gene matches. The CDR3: CASSLTGAHTDTQYF. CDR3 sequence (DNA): TGCGCCAGCAGCCTTACAGGGGCACACACAGATACGCAGTATTTT. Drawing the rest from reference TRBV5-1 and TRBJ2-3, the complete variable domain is KAGVTQTPRYLIKTRGQQVTLSCSPISGHRSVSWYQQTPGQGLQFLFEYFSETQRNKGNFPGRFSGRQFSNSRSEMNVSTLELGDSALYLCASSLTGAHTDTQYFGPGTRLTVL.

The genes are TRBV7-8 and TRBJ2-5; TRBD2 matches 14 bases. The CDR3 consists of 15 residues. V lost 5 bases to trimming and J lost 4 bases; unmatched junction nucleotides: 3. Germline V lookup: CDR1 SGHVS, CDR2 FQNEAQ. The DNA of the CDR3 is TGTGCCAGCAGCATGGGACTAGCGGGAGTAGAGACCCAGTACTTC. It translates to CASSMGLAGVETQYF.

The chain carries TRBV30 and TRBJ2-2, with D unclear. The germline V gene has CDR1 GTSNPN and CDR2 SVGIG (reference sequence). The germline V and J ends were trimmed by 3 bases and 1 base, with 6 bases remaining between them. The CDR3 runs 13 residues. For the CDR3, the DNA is TGTGCCTGGAGGTCAGAGAACACCGGGGAGCTGTTTTTT. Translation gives CAWRSENTGELFF.

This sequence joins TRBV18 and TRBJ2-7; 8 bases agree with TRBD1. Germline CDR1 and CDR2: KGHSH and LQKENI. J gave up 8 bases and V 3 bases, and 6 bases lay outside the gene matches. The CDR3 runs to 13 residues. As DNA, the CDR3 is TGTGCCAGCTCACCGGACAGGGAAGTCCAGCAGTACTTC. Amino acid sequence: CASSPDREVQQYF.

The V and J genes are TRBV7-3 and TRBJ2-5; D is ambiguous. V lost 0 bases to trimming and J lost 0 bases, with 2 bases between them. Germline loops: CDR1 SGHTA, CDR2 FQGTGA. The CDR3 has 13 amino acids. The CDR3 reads CASSLTNQETQYF. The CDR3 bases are TGTGCCAGCAGCTTAACGAACCAAGAGACCCAGTACTTC.

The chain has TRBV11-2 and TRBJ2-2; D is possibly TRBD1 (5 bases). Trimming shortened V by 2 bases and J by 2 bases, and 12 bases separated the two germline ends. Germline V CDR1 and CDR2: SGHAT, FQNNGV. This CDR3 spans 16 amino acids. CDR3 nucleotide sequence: TGTGCCAGCAGCTTAACAGGTGGATTCAACACCGGGGAGCTGTTTTTT. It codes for CASSLTGGFNTGELFF. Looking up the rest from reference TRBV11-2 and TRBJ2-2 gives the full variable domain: EAGVAQSPRYKIIEKRQSVAFWCNPISGHATLYWYQQILGQGPKLLIQFQNNGVVDDSQLPKDRFSAERLKGVDSTLKIQPAKLEDSAVYLCASSLTGGFNTGELFFGEGSRLTVL.

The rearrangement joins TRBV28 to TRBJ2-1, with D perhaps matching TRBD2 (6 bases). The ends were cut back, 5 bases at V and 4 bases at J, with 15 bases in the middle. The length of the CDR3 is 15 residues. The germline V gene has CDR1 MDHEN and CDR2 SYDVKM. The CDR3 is CASSPGGEGYNEQFF. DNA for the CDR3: TGTGCCAGCAGTCCTGGCGGGGAAGGGTACAATGAGCAGTTCTTC.

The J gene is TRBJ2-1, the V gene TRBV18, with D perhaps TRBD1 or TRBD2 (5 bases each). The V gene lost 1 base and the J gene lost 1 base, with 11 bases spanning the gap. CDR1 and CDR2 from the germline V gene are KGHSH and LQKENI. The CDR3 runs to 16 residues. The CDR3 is CASSPLGVASYNEQFF. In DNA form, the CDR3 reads TGTGCCAGCTCACCACTGGGGGTAGCTTCCTACAATGAGCAGTTCTTC.

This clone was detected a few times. The CDR3 coding sequence is TGTGCCAGCAGCGTAGTCCCGGGAATGGAAGCTTTCTTT. Its protein product is CASSVVPGMEAFF. The chain joins TRBV9 to TRBJ1-1, with no clear D. CDR1 and CDR2 (germline): SGDLS, YYNGEE. Trimming cost V 0 bases and J 8 bases, with 11 bases left between them. The CDR3 has 13 residues. The full variable domain, completed using reference TRBV9 and TRBJ1-1, is DSGVTQTPKHLITATGQRVTLRCSPRSGDLSVYWYQQSLDQGLQFLIQYYNGEERAKGNILERFSAQQFPDLHSELNLSSLELGDSALYFCASSVVPGMEAFFGQGTRLTVV.

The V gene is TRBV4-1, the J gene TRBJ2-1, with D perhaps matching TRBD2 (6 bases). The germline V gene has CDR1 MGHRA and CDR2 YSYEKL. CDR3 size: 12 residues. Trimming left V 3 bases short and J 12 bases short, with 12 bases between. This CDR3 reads CASSQVWGVQFF. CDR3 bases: TGCGCCAGCAGCCAGGTTTGGGGGGTGCAGTTCTTC.

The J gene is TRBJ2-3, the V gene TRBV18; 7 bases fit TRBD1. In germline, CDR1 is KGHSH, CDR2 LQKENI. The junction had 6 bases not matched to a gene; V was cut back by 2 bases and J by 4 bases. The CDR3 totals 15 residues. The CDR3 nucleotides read TGTGCCAGCTCACCAATCTCACAGGGGCCAGATACGCAGTATTTT. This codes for CASSPISQGPDTQYF.

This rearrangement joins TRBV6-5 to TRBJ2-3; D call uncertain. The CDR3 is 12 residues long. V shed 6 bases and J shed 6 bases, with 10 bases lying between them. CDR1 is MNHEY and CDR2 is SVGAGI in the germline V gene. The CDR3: CASSAYMDTQYF. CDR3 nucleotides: TGTGCCAGCAGCGCTTACATGGATACGCAGTATTTT.

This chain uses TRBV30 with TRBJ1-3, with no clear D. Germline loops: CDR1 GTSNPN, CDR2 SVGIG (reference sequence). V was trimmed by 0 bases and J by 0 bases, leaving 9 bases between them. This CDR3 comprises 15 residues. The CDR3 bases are TGTGCCTGGAGTGTACCCGGAAGCTCTGGAAACACCATATATTTT. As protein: CAWSVPGSSGNTIYF.

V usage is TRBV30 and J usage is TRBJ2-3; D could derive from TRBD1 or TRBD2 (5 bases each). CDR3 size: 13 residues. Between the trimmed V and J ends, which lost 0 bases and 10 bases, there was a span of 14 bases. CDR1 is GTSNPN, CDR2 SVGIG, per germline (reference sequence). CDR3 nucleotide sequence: TGTGCCTGGAGTGTACCCGGGACCCCACCGCAGTATTTT. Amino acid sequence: CAWSVPGTPPQYF.

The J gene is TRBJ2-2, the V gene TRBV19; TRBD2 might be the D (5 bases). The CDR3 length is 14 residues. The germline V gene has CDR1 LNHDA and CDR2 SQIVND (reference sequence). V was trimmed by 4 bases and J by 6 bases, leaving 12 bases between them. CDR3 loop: CASSTREPSGELFF. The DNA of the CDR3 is TGTGCCAGTAGTACTCGGGAACCCTCCGGGGAGCTGTTTTTT.

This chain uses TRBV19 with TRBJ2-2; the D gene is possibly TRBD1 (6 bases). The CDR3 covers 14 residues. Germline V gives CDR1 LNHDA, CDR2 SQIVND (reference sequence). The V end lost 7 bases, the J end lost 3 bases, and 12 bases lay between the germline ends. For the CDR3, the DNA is TGTGCCAGTATGAGGCAGGGGTACACCGGGGAGCTGTTTTTT. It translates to CASMRQGYTGELFF. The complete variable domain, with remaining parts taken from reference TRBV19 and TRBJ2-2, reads DGGITQSPKYLFRKEGQNVTLSCEQNLNHDAMYWYRQDPGQGLRLIYYSQIVNDFQKGDIAEGYSVSREKKESFPLTVTSAQKNPTAFYLCASMRQGYTGELFFGEGSRLTVL.

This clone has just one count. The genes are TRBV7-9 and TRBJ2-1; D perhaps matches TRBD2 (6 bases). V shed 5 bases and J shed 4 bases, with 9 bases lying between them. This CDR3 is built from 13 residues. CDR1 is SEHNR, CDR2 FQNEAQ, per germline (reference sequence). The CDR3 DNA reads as TGTGCCAGCAGCCGGGCGGGATACAATGAGCAGTTCTTC. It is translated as CASSRAGYNEQFF.

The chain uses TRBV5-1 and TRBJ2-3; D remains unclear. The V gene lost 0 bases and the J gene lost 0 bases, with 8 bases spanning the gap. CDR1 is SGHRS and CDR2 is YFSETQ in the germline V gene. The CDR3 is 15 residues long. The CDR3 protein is CASSLDSSSTDTQYF. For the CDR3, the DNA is TGCGCCAGCAGCTTGGATTCCTCTAGCACAGATACGCAGTATTTT.

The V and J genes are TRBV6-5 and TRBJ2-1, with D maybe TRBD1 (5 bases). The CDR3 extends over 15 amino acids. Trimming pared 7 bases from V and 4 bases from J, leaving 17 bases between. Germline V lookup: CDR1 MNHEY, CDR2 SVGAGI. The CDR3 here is CASTPGAGNYNEQFF. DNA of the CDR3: TGTGCCAGCACCCCTGGGGCAGGGAATTACAATGAGCAGTTCTTC.

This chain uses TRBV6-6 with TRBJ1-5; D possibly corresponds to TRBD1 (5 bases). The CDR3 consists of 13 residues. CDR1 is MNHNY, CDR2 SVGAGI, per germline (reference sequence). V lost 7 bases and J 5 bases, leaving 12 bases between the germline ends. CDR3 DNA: TGTGCCAGCACAAGCTCGGGGGATCAGCCCCAGCATTTT. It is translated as CASTSSGDQPQHF.

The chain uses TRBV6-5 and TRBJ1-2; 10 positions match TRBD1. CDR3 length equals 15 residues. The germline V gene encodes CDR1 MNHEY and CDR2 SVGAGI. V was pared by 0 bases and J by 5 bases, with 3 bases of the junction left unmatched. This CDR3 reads CASSYSGTGDYGYTF. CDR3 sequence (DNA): TGTGCCAGCAGTTACTCGGGGACAGGGGATTATGGCTACACCTTC.

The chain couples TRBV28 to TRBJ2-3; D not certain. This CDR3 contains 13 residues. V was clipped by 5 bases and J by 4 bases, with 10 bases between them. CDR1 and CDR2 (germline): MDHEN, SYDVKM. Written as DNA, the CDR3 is TGTGCCAGCAGTCCCCCCGGCCCAGATACGCAGTATTTT. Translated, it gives CASSPPGPDTQYF.

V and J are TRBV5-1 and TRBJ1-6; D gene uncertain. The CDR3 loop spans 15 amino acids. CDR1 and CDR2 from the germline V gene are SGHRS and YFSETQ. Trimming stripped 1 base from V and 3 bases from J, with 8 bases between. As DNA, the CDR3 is TGCGCCAGCAGCTTGTCACAGAACTATAATTCACCCCTCCACTTT. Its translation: CASSLSQNYNSPLHF.

CDR3 sequence (DNA): TGTGCCAGTAGGCCTACAGGGATAGATACGCAGTATTTT. Translating gives CASRPTGIDTQYF. The rearrangement links TRBV19 to TRBJ2-3, with D possibly TRBD1 on 6 matching bases. V shed 6 bases and J shed 5 bases, with 12 bases lying between them. Germline V gene data show CDR1 as LNHDA and CDR2 as SQIVND (reference sequence). This CDR3 contains 13 residues.

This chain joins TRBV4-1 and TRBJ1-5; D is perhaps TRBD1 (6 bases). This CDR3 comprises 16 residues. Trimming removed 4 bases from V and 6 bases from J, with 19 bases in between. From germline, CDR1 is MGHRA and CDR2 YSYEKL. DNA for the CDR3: TGCGCCAGCAGCCTCATCTGGGGGGCGCCGGGTCAGCCCCAGCATTTT. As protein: CASSLIWGAPGQPQHF.

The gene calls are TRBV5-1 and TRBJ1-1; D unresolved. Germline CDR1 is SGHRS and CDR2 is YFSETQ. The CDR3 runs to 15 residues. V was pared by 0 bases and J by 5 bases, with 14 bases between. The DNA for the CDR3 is TGCGCCAGCAGCTTGGGGGTGTTAAGTGGGACTGAAGCTTTCTTT. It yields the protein CASSLGVLSGTEAFF.